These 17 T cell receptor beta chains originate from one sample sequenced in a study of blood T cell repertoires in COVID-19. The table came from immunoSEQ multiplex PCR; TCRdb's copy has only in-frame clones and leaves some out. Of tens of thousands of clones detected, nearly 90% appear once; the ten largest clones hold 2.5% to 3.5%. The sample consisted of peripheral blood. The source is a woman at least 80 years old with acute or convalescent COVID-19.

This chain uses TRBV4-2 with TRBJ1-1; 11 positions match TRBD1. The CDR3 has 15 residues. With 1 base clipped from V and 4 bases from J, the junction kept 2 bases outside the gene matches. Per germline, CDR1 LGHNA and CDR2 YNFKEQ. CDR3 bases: TGTGCCAGCAGCCAAGGGACAGGGGGCAGCACTGAAGCTTTCTTT. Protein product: CASSQGTGGSTEAFF.

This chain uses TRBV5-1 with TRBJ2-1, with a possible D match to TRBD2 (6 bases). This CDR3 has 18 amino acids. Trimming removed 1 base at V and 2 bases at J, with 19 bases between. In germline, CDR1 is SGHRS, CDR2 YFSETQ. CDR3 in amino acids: CASSLLRGWLAPYNEQFF. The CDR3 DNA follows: TGCGCCAGCAGCTTGTTAAGGGGTTGGCTAGCGCCCTACAATGAGCAGTTCTTC.

The CDR3 DNA is TGTGCCAGCAGCCCGGGGGGCGCGAACACCGGGGAGCTGTTTTTT. Its translation is CASSPGGANTGELFF. V is TRBV7-8 and J is TRBJ2-2; a possible D gene is TRBD2 (7 bases). The germline gives CDR1 SGHVS, CDR2 FQNEAQ. The length of the CDR3 is 15 residues. V was pared by 5 bases and J by 0 bases, with 10 bases between.

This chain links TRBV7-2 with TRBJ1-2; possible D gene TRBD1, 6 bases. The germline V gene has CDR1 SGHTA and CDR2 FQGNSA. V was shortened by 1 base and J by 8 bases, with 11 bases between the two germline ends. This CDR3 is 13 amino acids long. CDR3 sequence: CASSLGGLVGYTF. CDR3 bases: TGTGCCAGCAGCTTAGGGGGGCTGGTGGGCTACACCTTC. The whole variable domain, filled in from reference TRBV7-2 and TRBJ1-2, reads GAGVSQSPSNKVTEKGKDVELRCDPISGHTALYWYRQSLGQGLEFLIYFQGNSAPDKSGLPSDRFSAERTGGSVSTLTIQRTQQEDSAVYLCASSLGGLVGYTFGSGTRLTVV.

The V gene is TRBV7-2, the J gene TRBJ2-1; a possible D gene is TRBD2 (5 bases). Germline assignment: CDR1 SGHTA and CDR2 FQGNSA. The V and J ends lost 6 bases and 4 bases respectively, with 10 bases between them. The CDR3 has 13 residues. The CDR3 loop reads CASRTTRYNEQFF. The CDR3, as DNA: TGTGCCAGCAGAACTACTAGGTACAATGAGCAGTTCTTC.

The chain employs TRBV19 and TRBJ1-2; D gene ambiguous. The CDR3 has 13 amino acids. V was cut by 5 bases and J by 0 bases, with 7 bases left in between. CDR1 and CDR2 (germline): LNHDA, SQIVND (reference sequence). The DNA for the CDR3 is TGTGCCAGTAGTTGGGCAGCTAACTATGGCTACACCTTC. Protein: CASSWAANYGYTF. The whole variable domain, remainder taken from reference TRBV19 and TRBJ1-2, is DGGITQSPKYLFRKEGQNVTLSCEQNLNHDAMYWYRQDPGQGLRLIYYSQIVNDFQKGDIAEGYSVSREKKESFPLTVTSAQKNPTAFYLCASSWAANYGYTFGSGTRLTVV.

CDR3 coding DNA: TGTGCCAGCAGGGGGGATGACAGGGTTTCACCCCTCCACTTT. Amino acids: CASRGDDRVSPLHF. This chain joins TRBV2 and TRBJ1-6, with TRBD1 matching 7 bases. This CDR3 is 14 amino acids long. The germline V gene encodes CDR1 SNHLY and CDR2 FYNNEI. Trimming cost V 6 bases and J 9 bases; bases outside gene matches: 8.

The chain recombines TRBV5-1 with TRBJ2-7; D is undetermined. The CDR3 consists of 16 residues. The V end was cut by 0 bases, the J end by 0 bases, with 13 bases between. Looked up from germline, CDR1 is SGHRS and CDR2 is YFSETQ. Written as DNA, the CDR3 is TGCGCCAGCAGCTTGGCGCGAGGAAAGCACTCCTACGAGCAGTACTTC. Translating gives CASSLARGKHSYEQYF.

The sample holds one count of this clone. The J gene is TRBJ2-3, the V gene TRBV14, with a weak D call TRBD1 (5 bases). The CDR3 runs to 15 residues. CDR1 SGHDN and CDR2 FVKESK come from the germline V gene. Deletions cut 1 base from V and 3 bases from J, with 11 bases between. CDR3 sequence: CASSQVPGFTDTQYF. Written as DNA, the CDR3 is TGTGCCAGCAGCCAAGTGCCAGGGTTTACAGATACGCAGTATTTT.

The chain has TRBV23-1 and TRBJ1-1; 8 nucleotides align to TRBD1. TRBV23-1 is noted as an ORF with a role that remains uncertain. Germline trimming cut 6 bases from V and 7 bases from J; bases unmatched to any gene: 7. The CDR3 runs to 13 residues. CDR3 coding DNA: TGCGCCAGCAGCGCGGACAGGGCGAGTGAAGCTTTCTTT. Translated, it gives CASSADRASEAFF.

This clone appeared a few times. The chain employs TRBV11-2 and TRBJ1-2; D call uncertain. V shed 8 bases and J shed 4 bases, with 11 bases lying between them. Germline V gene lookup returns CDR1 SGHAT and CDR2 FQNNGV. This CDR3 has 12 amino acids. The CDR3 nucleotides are TGTGCCAGCTCCCTGGGCGTCTATGGCTACACCTTC. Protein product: CASSLGVYGYTF. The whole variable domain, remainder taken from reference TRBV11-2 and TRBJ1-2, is EAGVAQSPRYKIIEKRQSVAFWCNPISGHATLYWYQQILGQGPKLLIQFQNNGVVDDSQLPKDRFSAERLKGVDSTLKIQPAKLEDSAVYLCASSLGVYGYTFGSGTRLTVV.

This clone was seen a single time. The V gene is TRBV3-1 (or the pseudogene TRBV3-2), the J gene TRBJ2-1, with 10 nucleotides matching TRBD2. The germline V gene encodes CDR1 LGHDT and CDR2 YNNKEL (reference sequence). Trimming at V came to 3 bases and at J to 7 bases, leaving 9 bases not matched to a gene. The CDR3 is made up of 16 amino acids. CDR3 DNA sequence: TGTGCCAGCAGCCAGGGGGGACTAGCGATGGGGAATGAGCAGTTCTTC. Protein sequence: CASSQGGLAMGNEQFF.

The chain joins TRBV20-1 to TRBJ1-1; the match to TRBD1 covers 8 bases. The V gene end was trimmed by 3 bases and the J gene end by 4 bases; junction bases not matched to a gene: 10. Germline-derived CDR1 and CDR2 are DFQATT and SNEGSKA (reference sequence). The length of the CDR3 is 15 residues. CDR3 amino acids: CSASKGQVASTEAFF. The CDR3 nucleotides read TGCAGTGCTAGTAAGGGACAGGTGGCTTCCACTGAAGCTTTCTTT.

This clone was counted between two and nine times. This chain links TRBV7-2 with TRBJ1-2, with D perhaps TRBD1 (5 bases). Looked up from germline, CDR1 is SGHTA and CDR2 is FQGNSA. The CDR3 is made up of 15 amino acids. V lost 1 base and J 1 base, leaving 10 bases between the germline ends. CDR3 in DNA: TGTGCCAGCAGCTTAGTGACAGCGGGTAACTATGGCTACACCTTC. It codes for CASSLVTAGNYGYTF.

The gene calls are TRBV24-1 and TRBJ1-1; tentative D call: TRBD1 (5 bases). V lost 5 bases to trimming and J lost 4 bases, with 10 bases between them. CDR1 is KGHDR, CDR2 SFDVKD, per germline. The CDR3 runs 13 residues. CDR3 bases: TGTGCCACCAGTGTCAGGGCTGGCACTGAAGCTTTCTTT. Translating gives CATSVRAGTEAFF.

The CDR3 region is CASSLGREGETQYF. Written as DNA, the CDR3 is TGTGCCAGCAGTTTAGGGCGGGAAGGAGAGACCCAGTACTTC. V usage is TRBV28 and J usage is TRBJ2-5; TRBD2 might be the D (6 bases). Germline V lookup: CDR1 MDHEN, CDR2 SYDVKM. V was clipped by 2 bases and J by 4 bases, with 11 bases between them. This CDR3 has 14 amino acids. Using reference TRBV28 and TRBJ2-5 for the parts outside the CDR3, the full variable domain is DVKVTQSSRYLVKRTGEKVFLECVQDMDHENMFWYRQDPGLGLRLIYFSYDVKMKEKGDIPEGYSVSREKKERFSLILESASTNQTSMYLCASSLGREGETQYFGPGTRLLVL.

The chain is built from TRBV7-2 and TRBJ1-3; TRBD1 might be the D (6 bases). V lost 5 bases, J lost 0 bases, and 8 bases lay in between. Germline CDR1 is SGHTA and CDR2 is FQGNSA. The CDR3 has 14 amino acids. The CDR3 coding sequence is TGTGCCAGCAGCCGGGACAACTCTGGAAACACCATATATTTT. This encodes CASSRDNSGNTIYF.